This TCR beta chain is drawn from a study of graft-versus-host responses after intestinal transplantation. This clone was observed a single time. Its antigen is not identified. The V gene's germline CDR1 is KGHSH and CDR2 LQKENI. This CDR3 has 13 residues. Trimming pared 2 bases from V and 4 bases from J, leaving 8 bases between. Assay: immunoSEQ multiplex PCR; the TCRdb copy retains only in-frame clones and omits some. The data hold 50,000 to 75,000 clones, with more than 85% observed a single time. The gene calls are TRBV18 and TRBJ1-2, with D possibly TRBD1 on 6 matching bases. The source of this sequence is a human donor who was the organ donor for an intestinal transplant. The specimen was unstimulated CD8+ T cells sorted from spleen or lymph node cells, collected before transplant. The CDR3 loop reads CASSPGQLYGYTF. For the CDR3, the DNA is TGTGCCAGCTCACCAGGACAGCTCTATGGCTACACCTTC.